Below, 13 T cell receptor beta chains from the same sample are listed, as sequenced in a study of blood T cell repertoires in COVID-19. The method was immunoSEQ multiplex PCR; TCRdb's version includes in-frame clones alone and lacks a portion of them. This table holds around 400,000 clones, roughly 90% found once. Specimen: PBMCs or T cells enriched from blood (not recorded which). These TCRs come from a woman aged 18-30 years who had been exposed to COVID-19.

The chain joins TRBV6-6 to TRBJ2-5, with TRBD1 matching 9 bases. V lost 6 bases and J lost 3; bases outside the gene matches: 5. The CDR3 sequence is 14 residues long. CDR1 and CDR2 from the germline V gene are MNHNY and SVGAGI (reference sequence). CDR3 in DNA: TGTGCCAGCAGACAAACAGGGGGCAAAGAGACCCAGTACTTC. Translating it yields CASRQTGGKETQYF.

This clone is a singleton in its sample. The V and J genes are TRBV5-4 and TRBJ2-7; 8 nucleotides align to TRBD1. Per germline, CDR1 SGHNT and CDR2 YYREEE (reference sequence). This CDR3 has 16 residues. With V trimmed by 4 bases and J by 7 bases, 16 bases remained unmatched. The CDR3 loop reads CASSPGPGGLLGEQYF. The CDR3 region has the DNA TGTGCCAGCAGCCCGGGGCCAGGGGGCCTCTTGGGAGAGCAGTACTTC.

The chain has TRBV19 and TRBJ2-6, with D unresolved. The germline gives CDR1 LNHDA, CDR2 SQIVND (reference sequence). Trimming cost V 3 bases and J 0 bases, with 15 bases left between them. The CDR3 has 18 residues. CDR3 bases: TGTGCCAGTAGTATTTCGCAGGAAGCCAGCTCTGGGGCCAACGTCCTGACTTTC. This gives the protein CASSISQEASSGANVLTF.

V is TRBV4-2 and J is TRBJ2-3, with 7 bases that match TRBD2. CDR1 and CDR2 (germline): LGHNA, YNFKEQ. V lost 0 bases and J lost 1; bases outside the gene matches: 16. The CDR3 covers 20 residues. CDR3 amino acids: CASSQDGGGGIAGRTDTQYF. CDR3 nucleotide sequence: TGTGCCAGCAGCCAAGACGGCGGCGGGGGTATTGCGGGCCGCACAGATACGCAGTATTTT.

This clone appeared once. The V gene is TRBV18, the J gene TRBJ2-2, with D tentatively TRBD1 (5 bases). The CDR3 extends over 16 amino acids. In germline, CDR1 is KGHSH, CDR2 LQKENI. V was cut by 3 bases and J by 0 bases, with 11 bases left in between. The CDR3 loop reads CASSPLTVANTGELFF. For the CDR3, the DNA is TGTGCCAGCTCACCCCTGACAGTTGCGAACACCGGGGAGCTGTTTTTT.

The chain is built from TRBV6-1 and TRBJ1-3; no clear D gene. V gave up 3 bases and J gave up 0 bases, with 12 bases separating them. The CDR3 is 16 residues long. Germline V lookup: CDR1 MNHNS, CDR2 SASEGT. The CDR3 region has the DNA TGTGCCAGCAGTGAGCCCCTTTTCGGCTCTGGAAACACCATATATTTT. The encoded protein is CASSEPLFGSGNTIYF.

The chain couples TRBV11-3 to TRBJ2-7; perhaps TRBD1 as D (6 bases). This CDR3 is built from 15 residues. Per the germline V gene, CDR1 is SGHNT and CDR2 is YENEEA. Trimming removed 1 base from V and 3 bases from J, with 13 bases in between. The CDR3 is CASSLGEGQGYEQYF. The CDR3 DNA is TGTGCCAGCAGCTTAGGAGAGGGACAAGGCTACGAGCAGTACTTC.

The chain uses TRBV25-1 and TRBJ2-2; 9 nucleotides agree with TRBD1. Germline V gene data show CDR1 as MGHDK and CDR2 as SYGVNS. V lost 5 bases to trimming and J lost 1 base; unmatched junction nucleotides: 11. CDR3 length: 18 residues. The CDR3 is CASSQRSGTGRNTGELFF. The CDR3, as DNA: TGTGCCAGCAGTCAACGCTCTGGGACAGGGCGGAACACCGGGGAGCTGTTTTTT.

V is TRBV6-6 and J is TRBJ1-2; D may be TRBD1 (6 bases). Germline CDR1 and CDR2: MNHNY and SVGAGI (reference sequence). The CDR3 has 15 residues. Trimming took off 4 bases at V and 4 bases at J, with 16 bases between the two ends. The CDR3 coding sequence is TGTGCCAGCAGTTGGCCAGGGGAAGAGGGCTATGGCTACACCTTC. Its protein product is CASSWPGEEGYGYTF.

This clone was detected once. This chain joins TRBV18 and TRBJ1-2, with a possible D match to TRBD1 (6 bases). The CDR3 contains 16 residues. Germline V gene data show CDR1 as KGHSH and CDR2 as LQKENI. V was shortened by 3 bases and J by 2 bases, with 16 bases between the two germline ends. The CDR3 region has the DNA TGTGCCAGCTCACCGTCCTTGGGACACGGGAACTATGGCTACACCTTC. Its protein is CASSPSLGHGNYGYTF.

The V gene is TRBV7-9, the J gene TRBJ2-7; the match to TRBD2 covers 14 bases. Trimming took 5 bases from V and 4 from J; bases not matched to a gene: 4. Germline V gene data show CDR1 as SEHNR and CDR2 as FQNEAQ (reference sequence). This CDR3 comprises 15 residues. The CDR3 here is CASSPGLAGEYEQYF. Here the CDR3 DNA reads TGTGCCAGCAGCCCGGGACTAGCGGGGGAGTACGAGCAGTACTTC.

The chain links TRBV7-9 to TRBJ1-1; possible D gene TRBD1, 6 bases. CDR3 length: 12 amino acids. Between the trimmed V and J ends, which lost 3 bases and 12 bases, there was a span of 14 bases. Germline CDR1 reads SEHNR; CDR2 reads FQNEAQ (reference sequence). CDR3 DNA: TGTGCCAGCAGCTTTGGGGAGGGGGATACTTTCTTT. Its translation: CASSFGEGDTFF.

The rearrangement joins TRBV7-2 to TRBJ2-3; D is possibly TRBD2 (5 bases). Deletions cut 1 base from V and 4 bases from J, with 12 bases between. The germline gives CDR1 SGHTA, CDR2 FQGNSA. CDR3 length: 15 amino acids. CDR3 residues: CASSLVGGAADTQYF. DNA of the CDR3: TGTGCCAGCAGCTTAGTTGGAGGTGCCGCAGATACGCAGTATTTT.